This T cell receptor beta chain was profiled in a study of read filtering for tumor transcriptome and immune sequencing. The table lists this clonotype with many counts. The V gene's germline CDR1 is MDHEN and CDR2 SYDVKM. V dropped 2 bases and J dropped 3 bases, with 8 bases sitting between them. The CDR3 length is 14 residues. Molecular barcoded adaptors covering alpha/delta and beta/gamma chains were used on roughly 400 ng RNA. A single record per CDR3 protein comes from TCRdb applying MiXCR to the reads. Of about 63,000 distinct CDR3 sequences in the sample, approximately 13% were seen once. The sample comprised a population of CD138-negative cells sorted from bone marrow. This clonotype was sampled from a donor at least 40 years old with multiple myeloma. This chain uses TRBV28 with TRBJ1-5; D is perhaps TRBD1 (6 bases). The CDR3, as DNA: TGTGCCAGCAGTTTAAGGGACATCAATCAGCCCCAGCATTTT. It specifies CASSLRDINQPQHF. The variable domain in full, with the rest retrieved from reference TRBV28 and TRBJ1-5, is DVKVTQSSRYLVKRTGEKVFLECVQDMDHENMFWYRQDPGLGLRLIYFSYDVKMKEKGDIPEGYSVSREKKERFSLILESASTNQTSMYLCASSLRDINQPQHFGDGTRLSIL.